This T cell receptor (beta chain) was sequenced during a study of blood T cell repertoires in COVID-19. Study at large: Nucleic acid was either cDNA or gDNA, and it came from T cells, B-cell-depleted T cells, or PBMCs.

This clone was detected ten times or more. The germline gives CDR1 LNHDA, CDR2 SQIVND (reference sequence). The CDR3 length is 13 residues. V lost 5 bases, J lost 5 bases, and 12 bases lay in between. In the original processing: Amplification of reference gene primers provided the estimated nucleated cell counts. Only in-frame clones appear in the TCRdb table, and some are missing; sequencing was by immunoSEQ multiplex PCR. V, J and clone size were drawn from that table, and D and trimming were deduced from the DNA. The sample yields about 190,000 clones, around 80% seen once. The V call is TRBV19, the J call TRBJ1-1; no clear D. This TCR derives from a woman older than 75 with active or convalescent COVID-19. What was sequenced was peripheral blood. The CDR3 DNA reads TGTGCCAGTAGTCCTGTAGTTTGGACTGAAGCTTTCTTT. Its protein is CASSPVVWTEAFF.